What follows are 9 T cell receptor beta chains derived from one specimen sequenced in a study of low-dose radiotherapy and immunotherapy resistance in tumors. TRAV- and TRBV-specific primers were used for first-strand cDNA, which covered alpha and beta chains. TCRs were put through 20 PCR cycles of amplification with Phusion. A constant-region primer and the V-primer adapter served as the primer pair. MiXCR was run by TCRdb on the reads, yielding one entry per CDR3 protein. Here the sample spans around 60,000 distinct CDR3 sequences, around 23% being singletons. The time point was: after trial treatment. The sample's treatment: LDRT plus nivolumab, ipilimumab, low-dose cyclophosphamide and aspirin (RACIN trial). The specimen was PBMCs, collected after low-dose radiotherapy plus immunotherapy. All receptors derive from a male donor with prostate cancer.

This clonotype appeared many times. The gene calls are TRBV7-6 and TRBJ2-7, with D perhaps given as TRBD1 or TRBD2 (6 bases each). The CDR3 extends over 15 amino acids. Looked up from germline, CDR1 is SGHVS and CDR2 is FNYEAQ. V was clipped by 1 base and J by 3 bases, with 13 bases between them. The CDR3 DNA sequence: TGTGCCAGCAGCTTAGAGGGGGGTTCGGGCTACGAGCAGTACTTC. Translating it yields CASSLEGGSGYEQYF.

This clonotype has ten or more counts. The rearrangement joins TRBV6-2 or TRBV6-3 to TRBJ2-5, with TRBD2 matching over 9 bases. V was pared by 4 bases and J by 3 bases, with 6 bases of the junction left unmatched. CDR3 length equals 15 residues. Germline lookup yields CDR1 MNHEY and CDR2 SVGEGT. DNA for the CDR3: TGTGCCAGCAGTTCTTTAGCGGGGGCCAAAGAGACCCAGTACTTC. Amino acid sequence: CASSSLAGAKETQYF.

This clonotype has ten or more counts. The chain employs TRBV5-1 and TRBJ2-2, with a tentative D call TRBD1 (6 bases). The germline V and J ends were trimmed by 4 bases and 2 bases, with 18 bases remaining between them. Germline assignment: CDR1 SGHRS and CDR2 YFSETQ. This CDR3 contains 17 residues. The DNA for the CDR3 is TGCGCCAGCAGCCGCACAACCGGGACAACAAACACCGGGGAGCTGTTTTTT. This gives the protein CASSRTTGTTNTGELFF. Full variable domain (missing parts from reference TRBV5-1 and TRBJ2-2): KAGVTQTPRYLIKTRGQQVTLSCSPISGHRSVSWYQQTPGQGLQFLFEYFSETQRNKGNFPGRFSGRQFSNSRSEMNVSTLELGDSALYLCASSRTTGTTNTGELFFGEGSRLTVL.

This clonotype was seen at least ten times. V is TRBV5-1 and J is TRBJ1-6; 8 bases line up with TRBD1. Germline-derived CDR1 and CDR2 are SGHRS and YFSETQ. V dropped 0 bases and J dropped 7; count of bases not matched to a gene: 0. This CDR3 region has 14 residues. The CDR3 bases are TGCGCCAGCAGCTTGGGGGACAGGAATTCACCCCTCCACTTT. This codes for CASSLGDRNSPLHF.

This clonotype showed up many times. The chain recombines TRBV30 with TRBJ1-5, with a possible D match to TRBD1 (5 bases). The V gene lost 2 bases and the J gene lost 2 bases, with 13 bases spanning the gap. CDR1 and CDR2 from the germline V gene are GTSNPN and SVGIG (reference sequence). The CDR3 spans 15 residues. The DNA of the CDR3 is TGTGCCTGGAGTACGGGGCTGGGAGGCAATCAGCCCCAGCATTTT. Translation gives CAWSTGLGGNQPQHF.

Comments on this clonotype: A far larger clone lies a single base away; this is likely a read error. This chain uses TRBV28 with TRBJ2-7, with D maybe TRBD2 (5 bases). With 6 bases removed from V and 7 bases from J, the gap between germline ends came to 25 bases. Germline CDR1 is MDHEN and CDR2 is SYDVKM. The length of the CDR3 is 16 residues. CDR3 sequence reads: CASSPNGITAYNEQYF. CDR3 nucleotides: TGTGCCAGCAGCCCTAACGGGATTACAGCGTACAATGAGCAGTACTTC.

In DNA form, the CDR3 reads TGCAGCGTTGAGATCAGGGGGCCGGTCGGCTACACCTTC. This translates into CSVEIRGPVGYTF. The chain is built from TRBV29-1 and TRBJ1-2; TRBD1 matches at 8 bases. The CDR3 consists of 13 residues. V was pared by 3 bases and J by 8 bases, with 8 bases of the junction left unmatched. Germline lookup yields CDR1 SQVTM and CDR2 ANQGSEA.

This clonotype was counted at least ten times. Mismatch with germline at one junction end may stem from a read error. This chain joins TRBV7-9 and TRBJ2-3, with a weak D call TRBD2 (6 bases). The CDR3 consists of 11 residues. CDR1 and CDR2 from the germline V gene are SEHNR and FQNEAQ (reference sequence). The chain's CDR3 is CARREADTQYF. CDR3 coding DNA: TGTGCCCGCAGGGAGGCAGATACGCAGTATTTT.

Turning to this clonotype: This is likely an artifact of a read error, given a far larger clone one base away. This sequence joins TRBV7-9 and TRBJ1-5; no definite D call. The CDR3 spans 14 residues. Germline loops: CDR1 SEHNR, CDR2 FQNEAQ (reference sequence). This CDR3 reads CDSSLAAGNQPQHF. The CDR3 DNA is TGTGACAGCAGCTTAGCGGCCGGGAATCAGCCCCAGCATTTT.